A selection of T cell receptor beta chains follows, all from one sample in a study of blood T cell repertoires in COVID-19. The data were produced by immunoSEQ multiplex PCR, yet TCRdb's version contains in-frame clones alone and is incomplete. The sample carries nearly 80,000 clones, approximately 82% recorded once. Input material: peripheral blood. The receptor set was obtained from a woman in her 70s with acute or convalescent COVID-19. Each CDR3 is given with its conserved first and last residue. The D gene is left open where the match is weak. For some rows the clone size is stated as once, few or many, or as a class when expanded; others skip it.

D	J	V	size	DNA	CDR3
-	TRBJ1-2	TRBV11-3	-	TGTGCCAGCAGCTTAGAAGGCGGCTCCGACACCTTC	CASSLEGGSDTF
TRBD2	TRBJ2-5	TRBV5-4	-	TGTGCCAGCAGCTCGGGACTAGCGGGGCAAGAGACCCAGTACTTC	CASSSGLAGQETQYF
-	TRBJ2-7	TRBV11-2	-	TGTGCCAGCAGGCAGACACTCTCCTACGAGCAGTACTTC	CASRQTLSYEQYF
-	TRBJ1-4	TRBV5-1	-	TGCGCCAGCAGCTTGGCAGGGGTAGTAAATGAAAAACTGTTTTTT	CASSLAGVVNEKLFF
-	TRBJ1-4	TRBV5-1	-	TGCGCCAGCAGCTTGACAGGGTGGTCAGGTGAAAAACTGTTTTTT	CASSLTGWSGEKLFF
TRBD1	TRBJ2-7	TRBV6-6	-	TGTGCCAGCAGGACAGGGGTTTACGAGCAGTACTTC	CASRTGVYEQYF
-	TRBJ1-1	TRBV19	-	TGTGCCAGTAGAGGGGGGGGGAGGACGAACACTGAAGCTTTCTTT	CASRGGGRTNTEAFF
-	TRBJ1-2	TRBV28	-	TGTGCCAGCAGTTTAAATGGGGTTGGACTGAACTACACCTTC	CASSLNGVGLNYTF
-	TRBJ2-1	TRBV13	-	TGTGCCAGCAGCTCCCAGCCAGAACGGGGGGAGCAGTTCTTC	CASSSQPERGEQFF
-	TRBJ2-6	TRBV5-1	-	TGCGCCAGCAGCCCGGAACTAGCTGCTGGGGCCAACGTCCTGACTTTC	CASSPELAAGANVLTF
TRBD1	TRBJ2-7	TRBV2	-	TGTGCCACCGGGACAGGCCCCTACGAGCAGTACTTC	CATGTGPYEQYF
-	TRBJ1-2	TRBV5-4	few	TGTGCCAGCAGCCACAAGACAGAGTCTAACTATGGCTACACCTTC	CASSHKTESNYGYTF
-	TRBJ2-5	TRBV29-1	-	TGCAGCGTTGAACGGGGAGAGACCCAGTACTTC	CSVERGETQYF
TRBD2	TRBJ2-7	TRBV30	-	TGTGCCTGGAGGGGGCTAGCGGGGGTCTCGACTAGCTACGAGCAGTACTTC	CAWRGLAGVSTSYEQYF
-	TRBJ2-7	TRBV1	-	TGCACCAGCAGCCACAGGGGAGATATGGAGCAGTACTTC	CTSSHRGDMEQYF
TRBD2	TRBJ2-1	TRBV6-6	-	TGTGCCAGCAGCCTACGGACTCGGGAGGGCAATGAGCAGTTCTTC	CASSLRTREGNEQFF
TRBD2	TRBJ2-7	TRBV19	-	TGTGCCAGTAGTCCATCTAGCGGGAGCTCCTACGAGCAGTACTTC	CASSPSSGSSYEQYF
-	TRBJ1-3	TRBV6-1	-	TGTGCCAGCAGTGAAGATCGGGGGGCGCGGGGAAACACCATATATTTT	CASSEDRGARGNTIYF
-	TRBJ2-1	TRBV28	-	TGTGCCAGCACGGAGGGGTCCCCCTACAATGAGCAGTTCTTC	CASTEGSPYNEQFF
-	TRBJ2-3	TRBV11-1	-	TGTGCCAGCAGCCCGCGTTCATACGCAGATACGCAGTATTTT	CASSPRSYADTQYF
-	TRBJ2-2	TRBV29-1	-	TGCAGCGCCGAAGCCGGAGGGAACACCGGGGAGCTGTTTTTT	CSAEAGGNTGELFF
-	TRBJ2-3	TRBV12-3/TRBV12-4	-	TGTGCCAGCAGTTTTCACAACACAGATACGCAGTATTTT	CASSFHNTDTQYF
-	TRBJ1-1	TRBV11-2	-	TGTGCCAGCAGCTTTGGCCAGAACACTGAAGCTTTCTTT	CASSFGQNTEAFF
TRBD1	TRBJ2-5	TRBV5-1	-	TGCGCCAGCAGCTACTCGACAGGGGGCGCGGGGGAGACCCAGTACTTC	CASSYSTGGAGETQYF
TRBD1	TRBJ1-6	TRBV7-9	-	TGTGCCAGCGGGGACAGCGTTAATTCACCCCTCCACTTT	CASGDSVNSPLHF
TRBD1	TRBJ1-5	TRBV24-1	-	TGTGCCACCAGTGATTCAAGGGGGCCCATCTGGAATCAGCCCCAGCATTTT	CATSDSRGPIWNQPQHF
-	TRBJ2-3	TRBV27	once	TGTGCCAGCAGTTTACTAATGGCAGCGCTCAGCACAGATACGCAGTATTTT	CASSLLMAALSTDTQYF
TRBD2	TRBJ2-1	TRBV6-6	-	TGTGCCAGCAGCTTAGGACTAGCGGGAGAGAATGAGCAGTTCTTC	CASSLGLAGENEQFF
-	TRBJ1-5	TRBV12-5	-	TGTGCTAGTGGTTTGGTACGGGATCAGCCCCAGCATTTT	CASGLVRDQPQHF
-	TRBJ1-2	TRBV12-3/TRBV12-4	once	TGTGCCAGCAGCCAGGGGACGCGGAGTGGCTACACCTTC	CASSQGTRSGYTF
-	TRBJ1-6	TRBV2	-	TGTGCCAGCAGTGAGCGGCCAGTCGTCACTTCACCCCTCCACTTT	CASSERPVVTSPLHF
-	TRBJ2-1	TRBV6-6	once	TGTGCCAGCAGTTACATAGCCGCCGAGCAGTTCTTC	CASSYIAAEQFF
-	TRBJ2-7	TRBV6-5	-	TGTGCCAGCAGTTACCTAGTGACAGACTCCTACGAGCAGTACTTC	CASSYLVTDSYEQYF
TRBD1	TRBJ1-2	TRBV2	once	TGTGCCAGCAGTGAAGAAGGACAGGGGGCATCGTATGGCTACACCTTC	CASSEEGQGASYGYTF
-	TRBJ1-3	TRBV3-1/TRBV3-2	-	TGTGCCAGCAGCCAAGATGTGAGATCTGGAAACACCATATATTTT	CASSQDVRSGNTIYF
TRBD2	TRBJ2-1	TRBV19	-	TGTGCCAGTAGTATATTGCGCGGGAGTTTGGGTGAGCAGTTCTTC	CASSILRGSLGEQFF
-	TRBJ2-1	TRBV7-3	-	TGTGCCAGCAGCTTAATGGCGACTAGCTACAATGAGCAGTTCTTC	CASSLMATSYNEQFF
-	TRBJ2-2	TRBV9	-	TGTGCCAGCAGCGTAGTCGGGTACCCCGGGGAGCTGTTTTTT	CASSVVGYPGELFF
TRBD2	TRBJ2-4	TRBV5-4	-	TGTGCCAGCAGCTCAGCGGGAGGGCCCAAAAACATTCAGTACTTC	CASSSAGGPKNIQYF
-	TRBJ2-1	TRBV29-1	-	TGCAGCGTTGCCTCCGTAAATGAGCAGTTCTTC	CSVASVNEQFF
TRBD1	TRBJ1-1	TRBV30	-	TGTGCCTGGAGTGTTCTTGGGGGACAGTTCATGAACACTGAAGCTTTCTTT	CAWSVLGGQFMNTEAFF
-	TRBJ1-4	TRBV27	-	TGTGCCAGCAGCGCGTGGTTGGGGGCGAATGAAAAACTGTTTTTT	CASSAWLGANEKLFF
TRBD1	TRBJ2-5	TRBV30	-	TGTGCCTGGAGTGTATGGGCAGGGGGCGGGGAGACCCAGTACTTC	CAWSVWAGGGETQYF
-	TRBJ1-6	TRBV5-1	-	TGCGCCAGCCGGACAGACTATAATTCACCCCTCCACTTT	CASRTDYNSPLHF
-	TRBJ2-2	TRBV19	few	TGTGCCAGTAGTATAGGGGCAGCCCGGGGGTTCACCGGGGAGCTGTTTTTT	CASSIGAARGFTGELFF
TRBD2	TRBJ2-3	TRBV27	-	TGTGCCAGCACTTTACTAGCGGGTACAGATACGCAGTATTTT	CASTLLAGTDTQYF
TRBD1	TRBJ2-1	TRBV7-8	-	TGTGCCAGCAGCCTTCGGGACAGGGGGAATGAGCAGTTCTTC	CASSLRDRGNEQFF
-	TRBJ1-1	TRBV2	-	TGTGCCAGCAGTGATTCTAAATCGATAAACACTGAAGCTTTCTTT	CASSDSKSINTEAFF
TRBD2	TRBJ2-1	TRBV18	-	TGTGCCAGCTCGCCCCTAGCGGGAGTAGGTAGTGAGCAGTTCTTC	CASSPLAGVGSEQFF
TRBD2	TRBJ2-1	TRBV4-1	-	TGCGCCAGCAGCCGGGGGACTAGCGGATTGCTAAATTACAATGAGCAGTTCTTC	CASSRGTSGLLNYNEQFF
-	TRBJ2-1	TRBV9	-	TGTGCCAGCGGACGGTTAGCGGTCTCCTACAATGAGCAGTTCTTC	CASGRLAVSYNEQFF